The subject of this entry is one T cell receptor (beta chain). In the authors' methods: Amplification of reference gene primers was used by the study to estimate nucleated cell counts. TCRdb's table, derived via immunoSEQ multiplex PCR, lists solely in-frame clones and lacks some. V, J and clone size reflect that table, while D and trimming were determined from the DNA. Here the sample spans about 130,000 clones, around 89% being singletons. Seattle's enrolled individuals joined amid active infection and were then monitored longitudinally. This CDR3 is 15 amino acids long. The ends lost 9 bases at V and 3 bases at J; junction bases unmatched: 12. Germline V gene sequence: CDR1 SNHLY, CDR2 FYNNEI. This sample stems from a study of blood T cell repertoires in COVID-19. Study information: Specimens from acute and convalescent COVID-19 originated in the United States, Italy and Spain. PBMCs, B-cell-depleted T cells, or T cells were the source of the cDNA or gDNA that made up the material.

The sequence derives from a man aged 55 to 70 with COVID-19, enrolled during active disease. This chain links TRBV2 with TRBJ1-2, with 8 bases matching TRBD1. Material: peripheral blood. In DNA, the CDR3 is TGTGCCAGGCCTACAGGGGGTAACAACTACTATGGCTACACCTTC. Translating gives CARPTGGNNYYGYTF.